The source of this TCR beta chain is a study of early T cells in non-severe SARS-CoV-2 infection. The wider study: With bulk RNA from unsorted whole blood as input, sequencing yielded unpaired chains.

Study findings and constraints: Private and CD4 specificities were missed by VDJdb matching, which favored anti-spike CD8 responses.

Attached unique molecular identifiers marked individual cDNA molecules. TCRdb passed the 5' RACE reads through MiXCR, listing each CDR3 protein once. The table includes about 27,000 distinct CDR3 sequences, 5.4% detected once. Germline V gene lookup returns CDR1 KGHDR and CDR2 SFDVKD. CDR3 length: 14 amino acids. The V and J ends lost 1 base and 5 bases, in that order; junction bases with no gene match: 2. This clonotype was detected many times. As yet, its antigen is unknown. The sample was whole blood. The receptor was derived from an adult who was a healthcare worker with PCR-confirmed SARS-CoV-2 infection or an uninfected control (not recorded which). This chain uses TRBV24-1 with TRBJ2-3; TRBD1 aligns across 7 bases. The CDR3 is CATSDFNRGDTQYF. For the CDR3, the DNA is TGTGCCACCAGTGATTTCAACAGGGGAGATACGCAGTATTTT.